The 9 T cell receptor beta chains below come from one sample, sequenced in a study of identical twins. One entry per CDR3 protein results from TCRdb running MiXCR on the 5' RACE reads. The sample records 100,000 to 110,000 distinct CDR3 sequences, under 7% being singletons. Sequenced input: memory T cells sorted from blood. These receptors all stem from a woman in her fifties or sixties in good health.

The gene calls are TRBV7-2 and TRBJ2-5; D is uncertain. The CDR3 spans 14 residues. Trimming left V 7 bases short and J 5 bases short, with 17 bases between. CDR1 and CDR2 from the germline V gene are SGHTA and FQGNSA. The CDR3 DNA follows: TGTGCCAGCAATCCTAGTCAGGCGAGGGAGACCCAGTACTTC. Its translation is CASNPSQARETQYF.

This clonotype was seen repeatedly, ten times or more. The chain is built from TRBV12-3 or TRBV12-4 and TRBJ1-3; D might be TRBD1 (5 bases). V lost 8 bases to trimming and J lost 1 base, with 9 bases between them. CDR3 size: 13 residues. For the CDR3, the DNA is TGTGCCAGCGACAGCAGGTCTGGAAACACCATATATTTT. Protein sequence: CASDSRSGNTIYF.

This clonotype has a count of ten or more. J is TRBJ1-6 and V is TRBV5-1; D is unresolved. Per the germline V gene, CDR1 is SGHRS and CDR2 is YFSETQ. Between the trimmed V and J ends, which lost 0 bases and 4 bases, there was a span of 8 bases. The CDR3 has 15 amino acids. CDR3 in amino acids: CASSLEFGYNSPLHF. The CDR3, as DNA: TGCGCCAGCAGCTTGGAATTCGGGTATAATTCACCCCTCCACTTT.

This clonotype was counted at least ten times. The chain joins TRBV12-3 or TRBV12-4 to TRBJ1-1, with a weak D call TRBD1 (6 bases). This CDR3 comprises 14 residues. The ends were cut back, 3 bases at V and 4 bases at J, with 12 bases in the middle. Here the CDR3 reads CASSFGGGGTEAFF. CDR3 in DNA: TGTGCCAGCAGTTTCGGGGGAGGGGGCACTGAAGCTTTCTTT.

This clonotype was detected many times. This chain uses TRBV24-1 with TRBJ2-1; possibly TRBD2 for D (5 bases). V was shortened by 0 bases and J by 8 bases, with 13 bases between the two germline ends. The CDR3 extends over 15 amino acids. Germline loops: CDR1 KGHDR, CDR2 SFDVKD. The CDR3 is CATSDLQTGNHEQFF. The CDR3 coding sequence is TGTGCCACCAGTGATTTGCAAACGGGGAACCATGAGCAGTTCTTC.

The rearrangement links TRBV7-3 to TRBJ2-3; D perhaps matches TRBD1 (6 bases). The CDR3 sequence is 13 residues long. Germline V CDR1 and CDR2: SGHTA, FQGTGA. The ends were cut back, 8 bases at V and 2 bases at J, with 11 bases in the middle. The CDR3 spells CASRTEYTDTQYF. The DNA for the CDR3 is TGTGCCAGCCGGACAGAATACACAGATACGCAGTATTTT. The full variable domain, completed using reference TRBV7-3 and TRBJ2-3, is GAGVSQTPSNKVTEKGKYVELRCDPISGHTALYWYRQSLGQGPEFLIYFQGTGAADDSGLPNDRFFAVRPEGSVSTLKIQRTERGDSAVYLCASRTEYTDTQYFGPGTRLTVL.

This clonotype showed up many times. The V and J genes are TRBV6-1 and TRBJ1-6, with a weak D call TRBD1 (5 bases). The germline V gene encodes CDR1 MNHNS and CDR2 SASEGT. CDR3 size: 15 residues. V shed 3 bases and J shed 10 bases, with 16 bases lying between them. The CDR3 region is CASSDGAGMGSPLHF. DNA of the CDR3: TGTGCCAGCAGTGATGGGGCAGGGATGGGATCACCCCTCCACTTT.

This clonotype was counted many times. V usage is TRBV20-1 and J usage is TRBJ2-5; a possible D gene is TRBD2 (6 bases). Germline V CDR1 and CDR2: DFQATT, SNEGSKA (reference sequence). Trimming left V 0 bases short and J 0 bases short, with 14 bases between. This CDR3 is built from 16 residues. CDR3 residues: CSARDLLWGDQETQYF. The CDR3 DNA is TGCAGTGCTAGAGATCTCCTTTGGGGGGACCAAGAGACCCAGTACTTC.

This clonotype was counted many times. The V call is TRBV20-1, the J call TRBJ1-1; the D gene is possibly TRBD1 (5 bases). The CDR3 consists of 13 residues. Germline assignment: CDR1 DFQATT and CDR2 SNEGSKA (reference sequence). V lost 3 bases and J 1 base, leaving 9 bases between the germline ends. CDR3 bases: TGCAGTGCTAGTAAGGGGCCGAACACTGAAGCTTTCTTT. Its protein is CSASKGPNTEAFF.